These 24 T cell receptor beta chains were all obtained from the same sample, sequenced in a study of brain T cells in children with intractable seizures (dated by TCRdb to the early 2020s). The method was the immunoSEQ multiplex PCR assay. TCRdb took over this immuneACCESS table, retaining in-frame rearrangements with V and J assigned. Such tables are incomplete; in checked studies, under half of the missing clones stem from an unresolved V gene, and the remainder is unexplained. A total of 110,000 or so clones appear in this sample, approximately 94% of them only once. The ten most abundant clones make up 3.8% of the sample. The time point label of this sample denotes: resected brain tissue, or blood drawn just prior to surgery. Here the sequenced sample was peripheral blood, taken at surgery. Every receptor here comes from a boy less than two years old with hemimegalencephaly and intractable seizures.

CDR3 region: CASSASSGVEQYF. The CDR3 DNA follows: TGTGCCAGCAGCGCATCTTCTGGCGTCGAGCAGTACTTC. The rearrangement links TRBV7-8 to TRBJ2-7; no firm D call. Germline assignment: CDR1 SGHVS and CDR2 FQNEAQ. Trimming took 5 bases from V and 6 from J, leaving 14 bases between them. This CDR3 comprises 13 residues.

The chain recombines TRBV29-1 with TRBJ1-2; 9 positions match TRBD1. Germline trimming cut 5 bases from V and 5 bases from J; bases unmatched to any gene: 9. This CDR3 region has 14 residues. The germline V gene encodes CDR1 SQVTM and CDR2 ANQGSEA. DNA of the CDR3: TGCAGCGTTAGGGTGGATGGACAGGGGTATGGCTACACCTTC. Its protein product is CSVRVDGQGYGYTF.

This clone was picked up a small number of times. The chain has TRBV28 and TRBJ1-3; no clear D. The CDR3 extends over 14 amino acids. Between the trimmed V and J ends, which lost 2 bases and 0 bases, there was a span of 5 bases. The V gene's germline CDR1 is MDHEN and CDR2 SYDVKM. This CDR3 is CASSLEYSGNTIYF. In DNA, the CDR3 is TGTGCCAGCAGTTTAGAGTACTCTGGAAACACCATATATTTT.

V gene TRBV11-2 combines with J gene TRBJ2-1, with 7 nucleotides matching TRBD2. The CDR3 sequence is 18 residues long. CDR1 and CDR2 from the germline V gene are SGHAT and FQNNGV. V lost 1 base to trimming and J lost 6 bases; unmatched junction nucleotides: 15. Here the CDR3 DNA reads TGTGCCAGCAGCTTAGTACTGGTGGCGGGAGTCCTGGGCAATGAGCAGTTCTTC. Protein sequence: CASSLVLVAGVLGNEQFF.

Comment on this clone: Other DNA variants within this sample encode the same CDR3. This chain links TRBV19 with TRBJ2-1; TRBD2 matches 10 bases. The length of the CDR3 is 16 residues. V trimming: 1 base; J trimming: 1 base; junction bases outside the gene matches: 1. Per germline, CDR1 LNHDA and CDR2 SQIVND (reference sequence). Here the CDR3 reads CASSIVAGGSYNEQFF. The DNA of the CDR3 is TGTGCCAGTAGTATAGTAGCGGGAGGTTCCTACAATGAGCAGTTCTTC. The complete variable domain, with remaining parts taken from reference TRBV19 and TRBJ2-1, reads DGGITQSPKYLFRKEGQNVTLSCEQNLNHDAMYWYRQDPGQGLRLIYYSQIVNDFQKGDIAEGYSVSREKKESFPLTVTSAQKNPTAFYLCASSIVAGGSYNEQFFGPGTRLTVL.

CDR3 in DNA: TGTGCCATCACCGCAGGGATGAACACTGAAGCTTTCTTT. Translating gives CAITAGMNTEAFF. V usage is TRBV10-3 and J usage is TRBJ1-1, with a possible D match to TRBD1 (5 bases). V lost 7 bases and J 0 bases, leaving 9 bases between the germline ends. The CDR3 consists of 13 residues. The germline V gene has CDR1 ENHRY and CDR2 SYGVKD.

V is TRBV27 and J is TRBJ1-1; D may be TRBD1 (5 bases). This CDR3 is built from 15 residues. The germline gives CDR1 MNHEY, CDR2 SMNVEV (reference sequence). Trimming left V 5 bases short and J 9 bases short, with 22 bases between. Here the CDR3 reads CASSTVASLGVQAFF. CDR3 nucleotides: TGTGCCAGCAGTACGGTTGCCAGCCTAGGGGTCCAAGCTTTCTTT.

The CDR3 here is CASSLRADHEQYF. In nucleotides, the CDR3 is TGTGCCAGCAGTTTAAGGGCAGACCACGAGCAGTACTTC. This chain joins TRBV12-3 or TRBV12-4 and TRBJ2-7; D uncertain. The ends were cut back, 2 bases at V and 5 bases at J, with 10 bases in the middle. There are 13 residues in the CDR3.

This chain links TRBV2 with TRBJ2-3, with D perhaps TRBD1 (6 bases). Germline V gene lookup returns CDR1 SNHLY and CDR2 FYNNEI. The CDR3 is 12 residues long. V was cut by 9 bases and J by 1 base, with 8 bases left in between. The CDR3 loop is CARQGGTDTQYF. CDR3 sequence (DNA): TGTGCCAGACAGGGCGGCACAGATACGCAGTATTTT.

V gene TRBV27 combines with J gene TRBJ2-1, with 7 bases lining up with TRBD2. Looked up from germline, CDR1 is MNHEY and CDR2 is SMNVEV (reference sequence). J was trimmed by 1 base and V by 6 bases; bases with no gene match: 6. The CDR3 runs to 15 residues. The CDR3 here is CASRGGFTSYNEQFF. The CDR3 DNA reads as TGTGCCAGCAGGGGAGGGTTTACATCCTACAATGAGCAGTTCTTC.

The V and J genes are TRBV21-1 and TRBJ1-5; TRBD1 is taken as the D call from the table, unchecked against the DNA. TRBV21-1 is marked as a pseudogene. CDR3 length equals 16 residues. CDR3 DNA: TGTGCCCTGCAAGGGAGGACAGGGGGCCTCGATCAGCCCCAGCATTTT. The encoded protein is CALQGRTGGLDQPQHF.

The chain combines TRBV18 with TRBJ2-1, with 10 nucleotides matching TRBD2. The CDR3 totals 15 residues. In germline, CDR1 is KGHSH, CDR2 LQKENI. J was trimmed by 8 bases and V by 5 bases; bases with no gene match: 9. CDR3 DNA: TGTGCCAGCTCATTAGCTAGCGGGAGCGGAGATGAGCAGTTCTTC. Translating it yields CASSLASGSGDEQFF.

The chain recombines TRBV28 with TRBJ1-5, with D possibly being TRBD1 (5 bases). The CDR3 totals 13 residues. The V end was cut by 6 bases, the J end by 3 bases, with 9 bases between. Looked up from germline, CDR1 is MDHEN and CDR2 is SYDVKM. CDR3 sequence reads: CASSPGYNQPQHF. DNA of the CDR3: TGTGCCAGCAGCCCAGGGTACAATCAGCCCCAGCATTTT.

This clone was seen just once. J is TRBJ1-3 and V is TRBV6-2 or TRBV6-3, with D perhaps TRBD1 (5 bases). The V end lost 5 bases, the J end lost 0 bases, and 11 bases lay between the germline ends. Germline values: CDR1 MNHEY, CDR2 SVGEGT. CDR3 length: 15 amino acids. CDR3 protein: CASSRVTVSGNTIYF. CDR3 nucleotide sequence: TGTGCCAGCAGTAGGGTGACAGTCTCTGGAAACACCATATATTTT.

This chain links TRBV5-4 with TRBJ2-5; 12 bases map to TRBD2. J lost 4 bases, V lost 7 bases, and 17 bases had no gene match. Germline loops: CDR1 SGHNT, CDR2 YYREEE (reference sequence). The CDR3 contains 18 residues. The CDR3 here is CASRSLFLAGGSRETQYF. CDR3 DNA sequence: TGTGCCAGCCGCAGCTTGTTCCTAGCGGGAGGGTCGCGAGAGACCCAGTACTTC.

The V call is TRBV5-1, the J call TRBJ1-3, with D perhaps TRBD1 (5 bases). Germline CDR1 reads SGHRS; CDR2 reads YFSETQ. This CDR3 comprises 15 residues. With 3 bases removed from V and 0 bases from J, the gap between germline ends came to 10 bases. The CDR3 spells CASSWDGSSGNTIYF. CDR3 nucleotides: TGCGCCAGCAGCTGGGACGGCAGCTCTGGAAACACCATATATTTT.

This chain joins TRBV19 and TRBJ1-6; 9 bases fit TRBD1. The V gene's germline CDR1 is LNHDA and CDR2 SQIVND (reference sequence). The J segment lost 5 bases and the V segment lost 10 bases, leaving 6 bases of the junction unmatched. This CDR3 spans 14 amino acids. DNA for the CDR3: TGTGCCACCGGGACAGGGACACATAATTCACCCCTCCACTTT. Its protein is CATGTGTHNSPLHF.

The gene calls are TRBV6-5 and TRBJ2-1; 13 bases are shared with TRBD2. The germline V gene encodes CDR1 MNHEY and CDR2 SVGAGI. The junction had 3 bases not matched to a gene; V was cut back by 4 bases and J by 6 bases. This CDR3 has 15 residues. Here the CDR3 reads CASSWGTSGTNEQFF. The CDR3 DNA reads TGTGCCAGCAGTTGGGGGACTAGCGGGACCAATGAGCAGTTCTTC.

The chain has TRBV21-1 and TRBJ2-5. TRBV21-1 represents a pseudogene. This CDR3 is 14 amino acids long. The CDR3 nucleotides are TGTGCCAGCAGCAAAAAGGAGGGGGGAGAGACCCAGTACTTC. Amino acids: CASSKKEGGETQYF.

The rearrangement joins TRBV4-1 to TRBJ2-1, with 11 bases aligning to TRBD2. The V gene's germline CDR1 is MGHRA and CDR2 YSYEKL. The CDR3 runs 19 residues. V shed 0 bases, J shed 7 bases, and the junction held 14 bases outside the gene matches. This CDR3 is CASSQDGFGSGRAGNEQFF. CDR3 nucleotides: TGCGCCAGCAGCCAAGATGGGTTTGGTAGCGGGAGGGCCGGGAATGAGCAGTTCTTC.

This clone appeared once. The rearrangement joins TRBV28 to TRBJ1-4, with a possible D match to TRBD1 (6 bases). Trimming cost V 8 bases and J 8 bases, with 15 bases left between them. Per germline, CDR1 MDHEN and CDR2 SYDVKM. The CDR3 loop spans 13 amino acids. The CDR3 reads CASGEQGREKLFF. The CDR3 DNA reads TGTGCCAGCGGGGAACAGGGACGGGAAAAACTGTTTTTT.

The CDR3 here is CASSTLAFPYEQYF. The CDR3 DNA reads as TGTGCCAGCAGTACCCTAGCGTTCCCCTACGAGCAGTACTTC. The chain couples TRBV27 to TRBJ2-7; a possible D gene is TRBD2 (6 bases). From germline, CDR1 is MNHEY and CDR2 SMNVEV (reference sequence). Trimming removed 5 bases at V and 2 bases at J, with 13 bases between. This CDR3 region has 14 residues.

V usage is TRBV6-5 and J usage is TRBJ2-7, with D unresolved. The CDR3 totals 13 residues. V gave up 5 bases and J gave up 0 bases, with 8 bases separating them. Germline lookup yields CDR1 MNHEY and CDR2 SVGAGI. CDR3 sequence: CASSIGFSYEQYF. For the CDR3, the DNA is TGTGCCAGCAGTATCGGTTTCTCCTACGAGCAGTACTTC.

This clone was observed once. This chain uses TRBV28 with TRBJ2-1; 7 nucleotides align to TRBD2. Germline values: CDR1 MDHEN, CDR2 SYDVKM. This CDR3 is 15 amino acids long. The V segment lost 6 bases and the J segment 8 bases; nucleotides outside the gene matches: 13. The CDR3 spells CASSPGLGVRDEQFF. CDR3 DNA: TGTGCCAGCAGCCCCGGACTAGGGGTCCGGGATGAGCAGTTCTTC. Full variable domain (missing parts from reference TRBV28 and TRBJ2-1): DVKVTQSSRYLVKRTGEKVFLECVQDMDHENMFWYRQDPGLGLRLIYFSYDVKMKEKGDIPEGYSVSREKKERFSLILESASTNQTSMYLCASSPGLGVRDEQFFGPGTRLTVL.